The T cell receptor beta chain under discussion was sequenced for a study of T cell responses to AZD1222 COVID-19 vaccine. Measured with immunoSEQ multiplex PCR; TCRdb has only the in-frame clones, and not every one. The table has about 190,000 clones, approximately 94% seen once. This CDR3 is 12 amino acids long. V lost 3 bases and J lost 4, with 7 bases in between. Germline-derived CDR1 and CDR2 are GTSNPN and SVGIG (reference sequence). This receptor was obtained from an adult in good health. The source material was peripheral blood, sampled on day 0 of AZD1222 vaccination. The chain has TRBV30 and TRBJ2-1, with D perhaps matching TRBD2 (6 bases). In DNA form, the CDR3 reads TGTGCCTGGAGCGGGACTTACAATGAGCAGTTCTTC. It codes for CAWSGTYNEQFF.